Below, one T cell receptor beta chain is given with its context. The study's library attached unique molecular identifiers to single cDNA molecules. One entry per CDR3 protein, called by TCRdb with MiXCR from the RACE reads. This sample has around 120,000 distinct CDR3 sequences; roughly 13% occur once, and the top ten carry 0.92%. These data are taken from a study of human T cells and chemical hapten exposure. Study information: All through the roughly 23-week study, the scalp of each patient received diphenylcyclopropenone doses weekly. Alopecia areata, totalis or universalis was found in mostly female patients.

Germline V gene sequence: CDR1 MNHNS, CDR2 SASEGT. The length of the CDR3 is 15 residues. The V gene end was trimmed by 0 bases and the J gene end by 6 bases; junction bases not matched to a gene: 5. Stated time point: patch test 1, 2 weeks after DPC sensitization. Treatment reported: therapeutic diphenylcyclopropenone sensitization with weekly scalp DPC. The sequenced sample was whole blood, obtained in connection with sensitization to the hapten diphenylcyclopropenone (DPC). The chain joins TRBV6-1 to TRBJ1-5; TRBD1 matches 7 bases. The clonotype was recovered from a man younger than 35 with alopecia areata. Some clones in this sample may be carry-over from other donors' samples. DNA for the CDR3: TGTGCCAGCAGTGAAGCCCCCAGGGGGTCTCAGCCCCAGCATTTT. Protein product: CASSEAPRGSQPQHF.